This T cell receptor beta chain was retrieved from a study of CD8 T cells in ankylosing spondylitis. Germline lookup yields CDR1 KGHSH and CDR2 LQKENI. The CDR3 has 13 amino acids. To note about this clonotype: Antigen specificity is unknown. One end of the junction does not line up with germline, which may come from a read error.

The TCR beta libraries were generated through quantitative 5'-RACE incorporating molecular barcodes. A single record per CDR3 protein comes from TCRdb applying MiXCR to the 5' RACE reads. This table holds about 220,000 distinct CDR3 sequences, about 17% found once. General study results and limits: Several of the motif variants were reported before in synovial fluid and blood from reactive arthritis. A TCR beta motif of roughly eight highly homologous variants appeared characteristic of ankylosing spondylitis blood. The study looked at matched synovial fluid samples from ankylosing spondylitis patients. Disease-linked clones were reported to be significantly enriched there.

The receptor comes from a male donor with ankylosing spondylitis. J is TRBJ2-1 and V is TRBV18; D tentatively reads TRBD1 or TRBD2 (6 bases each). Sequences were obtained from blood, either unsorted or a sorted T cell fraction (not recorded which). The CDR3 DNA sequence: TGTGCCAGCTCACCACCCGGGGGCGGTGAGCAGATCTTC. This gives the protein CASSPPGGGEQIF.